This T cell receptor beta chain was sequenced in a study of identical twins. Study outcomes and limitations: The more abundant beta clonotypes in cord blood had fewer insertions, and memory repertoires did not show this.

This CDR3 is built from 17 residues. The germline V gene has CDR1 ENHRY and CDR2 SYGVKD. The V end was cut by 4 bases, the J end by 2 bases, with 21 bases between. Addition of a universal primer site occurred through template switching, and cDNA carried unique molecular identifiers. TCRdb redid the calling of the 5' RACE reads with MiXCR, one entry per CDR3 protein. The repertoire holds around 530,000 distinct CDR3 sequences, with nearly 15% as singletons. This clonotype was seen a handful of times. Its target is not known. The sample was also linked to a second study, of yellow fever vaccine responses in identical twins.

The source is a woman under 30 in good health. The rearrangement links TRBV10-3 to TRBJ2-7; the D gene is possibly TRBD2 (6 bases). Sequencing was performed on CD4+ T cells sorted from blood. The CDR3 DNA reads TGTGCCATCAGTGCGCGGGACCCGACTTACATAACCTACGAGCAGTACTTC. Translated: CAISARDPTYITYEQYF.